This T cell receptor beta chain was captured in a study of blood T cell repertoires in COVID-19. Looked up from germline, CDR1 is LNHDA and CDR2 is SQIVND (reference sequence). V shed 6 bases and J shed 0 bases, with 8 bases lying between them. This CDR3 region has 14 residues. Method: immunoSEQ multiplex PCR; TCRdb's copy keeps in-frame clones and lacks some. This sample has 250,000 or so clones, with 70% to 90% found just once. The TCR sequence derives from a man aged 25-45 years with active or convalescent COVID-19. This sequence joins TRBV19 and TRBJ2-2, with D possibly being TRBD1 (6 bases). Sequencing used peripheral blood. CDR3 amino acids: CASRWDTNTGELFF. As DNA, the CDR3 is TGTGCCAGTAGATGGGACACGAACACCGGGGAGCTGTTTTTT.